This T cell receptor beta chain was obtained from a study of technical replicates of blood from several donors. This CDR3 region has 16 residues. Unmatched junction bases numbered 9, after V lost 1 base and J lost 4 bases. Germline V gives CDR1 SGHVS, CDR2 FQNEAQ. TCRdb's table, derived via immunoSEQ multiplex PCR, lists solely in-frame clones and lacks some. The profile shows 70,000 to 80,000 clones, 91% of them singletons. The genes are TRBV7-8 and TRBJ2-7; 8 bases line up with TRBD1. The sequenced material came from T cells isolated from PBMCs. This sequence originates from a human donor in good health. Some clones in this sample may be carry-over from other donors' samples. CDR3 nucleotide sequence: TGTGCCAGCAGCTTAGTACGGGACAGGCTATTATACGAGCAGTACTTC. This translates into CASSLVRDRLLYEQYF.